These 21 T cell receptor beta chains originate from one sample sequenced in a study of T cell responses to AZD1222 COVID-19 vaccine. Some clones are missing from TCRdb's copy, which holds only in-frame ones; the method was immunoSEQ multiplex PCR. The sample has about 160,000 clones, about nine tenths seen once. The input for sequencing was peripheral blood, taken on day 0 of AZD1222 vaccination. The receptors were gathered from an adult in good health.

The chain is built from TRBV7-2 and TRBJ2-2, with TRBD1 identical over 8 bases. The CDR3 length is 16 residues. Germline CDR1 is SGHTA and CDR2 is FQGNSA. After removal of 5 bases from V and 4 bases from J, the junction contained 9 bases not matched to a gene. The CDR3 sequence is CASSPQTGAGTGELFF. The CDR3 DNA reads as TGTGCCAGCAGCCCCCAGACAGGGGCGGGCACCGGGGAGCTGTTTTTT.

V is TRBV28 and J is TRBJ2-1, with D uncertain. Trimming removed 3 bases from V and 7 bases from J, with 10 bases in between. The CDR3 totals 13 residues. Germline V gene lookup returns CDR1 MDHEN and CDR2 SYDVKM. CDR3 residues: CASSLSDMNEQFF. As DNA, the CDR3 is TGTGCCAGCAGTTTGTCCGATATGAATGAGCAGTTCTTC.

J is TRBJ2-2 and V is TRBV18, with D tentatively TRBD1 (5 bases). V gave up 2 bases and J gave up 3 bases, with 7 bases separating them. There are 14 residues in the CDR3. Germline CDR1 is KGHSH and CDR2 is LQKENI. The CDR3 DNA reads TGTGCCAGCTCACCAGGGGCTGACACCGGGGAGCTGTTTTTT. Translating it yields CASSPGADTGELFF.

Note on this clone: The junction does not match germline at one end; this may be a read error. The CDR3 reads CASSGGPKGGHF. The CDR3 DNA is TGTGCCAGCAGCGGGGGACCCAAGGGCGGGCACTTC. The gene calls are TRBV5-8 and TRBJ2-7; D is perhaps TRBD1 or TRBD2 (5 bases each). There are 12 residues in the CDR3. Germline lookup yields CDR1 SGHTS and CDR2 YDEGEE.

This clone was counted only a few times. This chain uses TRBV28 with TRBJ2-1, with a tentative D call TRBD1 (6 bases). V lost 8 bases and J 3 bases, leaving 14 bases between the germline ends. Looked up from germline, CDR1 is MDHEN and CDR2 is SYDVKM. The CDR3 runs to 14 residues. The CDR3 loop reads CASVLGQSYNEQFF. CDR3 sequence (DNA): TGTGCCAGCGTCCTGGGACAAAGCTACAATGAGCAGTTCTTC. Combining the CDR3 with reference TRBV28 and TRBJ2-1 gives the whole variable domain DVKVTQSSRYLVKRTGEKVFLECVQDMDHENMFWYRQDPGLGLRLIYFSYDVKMKEKGDIPEGYSVSREKKERFSLILESASTNQTSMYLCASVLGQSYNEQFFGPGTRLTVL.

This chain connects TRBV21-1 to TRBJ1-1; TRBD1, the table's D call, lacks a check against the DNA. TRBV21-1 is a known pseudogene. The length of the CDR3 is 21 residues. This chain's CDR3 is CASSQGTGGAIIAGVRAEAFF. The CDR3 region has the DNA TGTGCCAGCAGCCAAGGAACAGGGGGCGCGATTATCGCAGGGGTGAGGGCTGAAGCTTTCTTT.

V and J are TRBV12-3 or TRBV12-4 and TRBJ1-2; no clear D gene. V lost 5 bases and J 2 bases, leaving 6 bases between the germline ends. The CDR3 is 12 amino acids. CDR3 region: CASSLYNYGYTF. CDR3 in DNA: TGTGCCAGCAGTCTCTACAACTATGGCTACACCTTC.

The sample holds one count of this clone. The chain links TRBV5-6 to TRBJ2-1; 7 bases align to TRBD1. The CDR3 is made up of 14 amino acids. Looked up from germline, CDR1 is SGHDT and CDR2 is YYEEEE. Trimming cost V 2 bases and J 5 bases; bases outside gene matches: 4. The CDR3: CASSFPGTDNEQFF. CDR3 in DNA: TGTGCCAGCAGCTTTCCCGGGACAGACAATGAGCAGTTCTTC.

The V and J genes are TRBV2 and TRBJ1-6, with D uncertain. The CDR3 spans 13 residues. V was cut by 6 bases and J by 8 bases, with 11 bases left in between. Germline CDR1 is SNHLY and CDR2 is FYNNEI. The CDR3: CASRIIEDSPLHF. CDR3 nucleotides: TGTGCCAGCAGAATCATCGAGGATTCACCCCTCCACTTT.

The chain recombines TRBV24-1 with TRBJ2-1, with a weak D call TRBD2 (6 bases). CDR3 length: 14 amino acids. Germline CDR1 is KGHDR and CDR2 is SFDVKD. Trimming removed 3 bases from V and 12 bases from J, with 17 bases in between. The CDR3 reads CATSDRPGWEAQFF. In DNA, the CDR3 is TGTGCCACCAGTGATAGACCCGGGTGGGAGGCGCAGTTCTTC.

The chain carries TRBV7-9 and TRBJ1-2; 7 nucleotides line up with TRBD1. The CDR3 covers 13 residues. CDR1 and CDR2 (germline): SEHNR, FQNEAQ (reference sequence). With 5 bases clipped from V and 4 bases from J, the junction kept 4 bases outside the gene matches. CDR3 in amino acids: CASSKDRFYGYTF. The CDR3 DNA reads as TGTGCCAGCAGCAAGGACAGGTTCTATGGCTACACCTTC. The complete variable domain, with remaining parts taken from reference TRBV7-9 and TRBJ1-2, reads DTGVSQNPRHKITKRGQNVTFRCDPISEHNRLYWYRQTLGQGPEFLTYFQNEAQLEKSRLLSDRFSAERPKGSFSTLEIQRTEQGDSAMYLCASSKDRFYGYTFGSGTRLTVV.

The gene calls are TRBV6-5 and TRBJ1-4; 10 positions agree with TRBD1. This CDR3 contains 14 residues. CDR1 and CDR2 (germline): MNHEY, SVGAGI. The trim removed 6 bases at V and 8 bases at J, leaving 6 bases unmatched. CDR3 amino acids: CASRSGTGEEKLFF. The CDR3 DNA reads TGTGCCAGCAGGTCCGGGACAGGGGAAGAAAAACTGTTTTTT.

V usage is TRBV19 and J usage is TRBJ2-7; the D gene could be TRBD1 or TRBD2 (6 bases each). The CDR3 has 14 amino acids. V dropped 6 bases and J dropped 2 bases, with 14 bases sitting between them. Germline V gene data show CDR1 as LNHDA and CDR2 as SQIVND (reference sequence). CDR3 nucleotides: TGTGCCAGTAGAAGGGGGGACGGTCCCTACGAGCAGTACTTC. Protein: CASRRGDGPYEQYF.

The rearrangement joins TRBV27 to TRBJ2-1, with D possibly being TRBD1 or TRBD2 (7 bases each). The V end was cut by 2 bases, the J end by 4 bases, with 18 bases between. CDR1 is MNHEY and CDR2 is SMNVEV in the germline V gene (reference sequence). This CDR3 has 17 amino acids. The CDR3, as DNA: TGTGCCAGCAGTTTACAGGGGGGGCAGTTAGTGTACAATGAGCAGTTCTTC. Its protein is CASSLQGGQLVYNEQFF.

The CDR3 loop is CAISQGTVTSNYGYTF. In nucleotides, the CDR3 is TGTGCCATCAGTCAGGGGACAGTCACTTCTAACTATGGCTACACCTTC. V gene TRBV10-3 combines with J gene TRBJ1-2; 7 positions match TRBD1. This CDR3 region has 16 residues. Germline CDR1 reads ENHRY; CDR2 reads SYGVKD. The J segment lost 0 bases and the V segment lost 5 bases, leaving 9 bases of the junction unmatched.

This clone appeared a few times. This sequence joins TRBV28 and TRBJ1-5; the D gene is possibly TRBD1 (5 bases). CDR3 length: 14 residues. V was cut by 4 bases and J by 7 bases, with 14 bases left in between. CDR1 is MDHEN and CDR2 is SYDVKM in the germline V gene. CDR3 region: CASSSPGRQQPQHF. The CDR3 bases are TGTGCCAGCAGTTCTCCAGGGCGGCAGCAGCCCCAGCATTTT.

The rearrangement links TRBV6-2 or TRBV6-3 to TRBJ1-5; possible D gene TRBD1, 5 bases. The germline V gene has CDR1 MNHEY and CDR2 SVGEGT. Trimming took off 0 bases at V and 6 bases at J, with 15 bases between the two ends. CDR3 length equals 16 residues. CDR3 coding DNA: TGTGCCAGCAGTTACTCACCTTTCAAAGGGGTTCAGCCCCAGCATTTT. Translating it yields CASSYSPFKGVQPQHF.

This chain links TRBV19 with TRBJ1-5; possible D gene TRBD1, 6 bases. The V and J ends lost 1 base and 5 bases respectively, with 9 bases between them. Germline values: CDR1 LNHDA, CDR2 SQIVND (reference sequence). The CDR3 consists of 14 residues. Here the CDR3 reads CASSIGQVYQPQHF. The CDR3 DNA reads TGTGCCAGTAGTATAGGACAGGTTTATCAGCCCCAGCATTTT.

This chain uses TRBV3-1 (or the pseudogene TRBV3-2) with TRBJ1-2; D is possibly TRBD1 (6 bases). This CDR3 contains 15 residues. V lost 3 bases and J 5 bases, leaving 16 bases between the germline ends. Germline loops: CDR1 LGHDT, CDR2 YNNKEL (reference sequence). The CDR3 DNA is TGTGCCAGCAGCCAGGTCCGGGGGGGGGCTTATGGCTACACCTTC. Translating it yields CASSQVRGGAYGYTF.

The rearrangement links TRBV20-1 to TRBJ2-1; D gene uncertain. Germline CDR1 DFQATT, CDR2 SNEGSKA (reference sequence). Trimming removed 3 bases at V and 5 bases at J, with 5 bases between. The CDR3 is made up of 11 amino acids. CDR3 sequence: CSASKDNEQFF. DNA for the CDR3: TGCAGTGCTAGTAAAGACAATGAGCAGTTCTTC.

This chain links TRBV30 with TRBJ1-5; D remains unclear. CDR1 GTSNPN and CDR2 SVGIG come from the germline V gene (reference sequence). V shed 2 bases and J shed 1 base, with 6 bases lying between them. The CDR3 runs 13 residues. The CDR3 coding sequence is TGTGCCTGGAGTCATGACAGCAATCAGCCCCAGCATTTT. Its translation is CAWSHDSNQPQHF.